The subject of this entry is one TCR beta chain. Using immunoSEQ multiplex PCR, the repertoire was profiled, and TCRdb retains in-frame clones only, with some absent. The top ten hold approximately 1.5% of the sample, which has around 250,000 clones, around 87% seen once. In germline, CDR1 is MNHNS, CDR2 SASEGT. The CDR3 contains 16 residues. Trimming at V came to 3 bases and at J to 1 base, leaving 3 bases not matched to a gene. The sample belongs to a study of blood T cell repertoires in COVID-19. On the study more broadly: T cells, B-cell-depleted T cells, or PBMCs supplied cDNA or gDNA.

Sequencing input: PBMCs or T cells enriched from blood (not recorded which). This chain uses TRBV6-1 with TRBJ2-1; TRBD2 agrees at 10 bases. The receptor's source is a woman aged 45-65 years who had recovered from COVID-19. The CDR3 nucleotides read TGTGCCAGCAGTGACGCTAGCGGGAGTTCCTACAATGAGCAGTTCTTC. It specifies CASSDASGSSYNEQFF.